These 29 T cell receptor beta chains came from one sample sequenced in a study of tumor T cells in aggressive B-cell lymphoma. The method was immunoSEQ multiplex PCR; TCRdb's version includes in-frame clones alone and lacks a portion of them. The repertoire holds several hundred clones, over 60% seen once, with roughly 20% in the top ten. The specimen was tumor tissue. Source of these receptors: an adult with diffuse large B cell lymphoma.

The chain has TRBV4-1 and TRBJ2-5, with D possibly TRBD1 on 6 matching bases. The closer fit of TRBJ2-7 to the DNA end suggests the J call may be wrong. The CDR3 loop spans 14 amino acids. The germline CDR1 and CDR2 sequences are MGHRA and YSYEKL. CDR3 nucleotides: TGCGCCAGCAGCCTAAGCCCACAGGGTAACGAGCAGTACTTC. It is translated as CASSLSPQGNEQYF.

This clone was found a few times. The rearrangement links TRBV5-4 to TRBJ2-7, with D maybe TRBD1 (6 bases). Per germline, CDR1 SGHNT and CDR2 YYREEE (reference sequence). Trimming left V 4 bases short and J 3 bases short, with 11 bases between. The CDR3 loop spans 13 amino acids. CDR3 DNA: TGTGCCAGCAGCCAATACAGGGTCTACGAGCAGTACTTC. Translation gives CASSQYRVYEQYF.

V gene TRBV7-3 combines with J gene TRBJ1-1, with TRBD1 matching 7 bases. Germline V gene data show CDR1 as SGHTA and CDR2 as FQGTGA. Germline trimming cut 5 bases from V and 6 bases from J; bases unmatched to any gene: 6. CDR3 size: 13 residues. CDR3 coding DNA: TGTGCCAGCAGCGCATACAGGGGTGCTGAAGCTTTCTTT. Translated, it gives CASSAYRGAEAFF.

This clone appeared once. The rearrangement links TRBV30 to TRBJ1-6, with a weak D call TRBD1 (6 bases). V was pared by 5 bases and J by 6 bases, with 14 bases between. The CDR3 totals 14 residues. Germline-derived CDR1 and CDR2 are GTSNPN and SVGIG (reference sequence). The CDR3 DNA reads as TGTGCCTGGGAGGGGACATTCGGTAATTCACCCCTCCACTTT. Protein product: CAWEGTFGNSPLHF. Filled out from reference TRBV30 and TRBJ1-6, the complete variable domain reads SQTIHQWPATLVQPVGSPLSLECTVEGTSNPNLYWYRQAAGRGLQLLFYSVGIGQISSEVPQNLSASRPQDRQFILSSKKLLLSDSGFYLCAWEGTFGNSPLHFGNGTRLTVT.

The chain is built from TRBV9 and TRBJ1-4; 10 positions match TRBD1. The V gene end was trimmed by 0 bases and the J gene end by 8 bases; junction bases not matched to a gene: 4. The CDR3 has 15 amino acids. Germline V gives CDR1 SGDLS, CDR2 YYNGEE. This CDR3 is CASSVAVTGGEKLFF. In nucleotides, the CDR3 is TGTGCCAGCAGCGTAGCCGTGACAGGGGGCGAAAAACTGTTTTTT.

V usage is TRBV9 and J usage is TRBJ2-7; a possible D gene is TRBD1 (6 bases). The CDR3 loop spans 15 amino acids. V lost 0 bases and J 7 bases, leaving 17 bases between the germline ends. Per the germline V gene, CDR1 is SGDLS and CDR2 is YYNGEE. For the CDR3, the DNA is TGTGCCAGCAGCGTAGGGGGAACAGGGATGGGGGAGCAGTACTTC. This encodes CASSVGGTGMGEQYF.

The table lists this clone with a few counts. The chain carries TRBV29-1 and TRBJ2-1; 7 bases match TRBD2. This CDR3 contains 15 residues. Germline assignment: CDR1 SQVTM and CDR2 ANQGSEA. Unmatched junction bases numbered 4, after V lost 0 bases and J lost 2 bases. The CDR3: CSVEDGLGPYNEQFF. CDR3 DNA sequence: TGCAGCGTTGAAGACGGACTAGGCCCCTACAATGAGCAGTTCTTC.

The CDR3 region has the DNA TGTGCCAGCAGCTTAAACCCCAGGGGCGGTGGCGCTTTCTTT. Its translation: CASSLNPRGGGAFF. V usage is TRBV7-2 and J usage is TRBJ1-1, with D possibly TRBD1 on 6 matching bases. CDR3 length: 14 amino acids. CDR1 is SGHTA and CDR2 is FQGNSA in the germline V gene. Trimming pared 2 bases from V and 11 bases from J, leaving 18 bases between.

In its sample, this clone was seen a few times. The CDR3 nucleotides are TGTGCCAGCAGTTCAGGAATCTATGGCTACACCTTC. This encodes CASSSGIYGYTF. The chain couples TRBV28 to TRBJ1-2; D not resolved. The length of the CDR3 is 12 residues. CDR1 and CDR2 (germline): MDHEN, SYDVKM. The ends were cut back, 4 bases at V and 4 bases at J, with 7 bases in the middle.

The chain recombines TRBV5-1 with TRBJ1-6, with D unresolved. Trimming cost V 0 bases and J 0 bases, with 10 bases left between them. The CDR3 is 17 amino acids. Germline V CDR1 and CDR2: SGHRS, YFSETQ. CDR3 in DNA: TGCGCCAGCAGCTTGGTCCCGGGGAGCTCCTATAATTCACCCCTCCACTTT. This translates into CASSLVPGSSYNSPLHF.

The chain is built from TRBV19 and TRBJ2-5; D is possibly TRBD1 (7 bases). There are 16 residues in the CDR3. V dropped 4 bases and J dropped 5 bases, with 20 bases sitting between them. Germline CDR1 LNHDA, CDR2 SQIVND (reference sequence). CDR3 loop: CASSRKHRGGRETQYF. The CDR3 nucleotides read TGTGCCAGTAGTAGGAAGCACAGGGGTGGGAGGGAGACCCAGTACTTC.

About this clone itself: At one end, the junction sequence differs from germline, possibly due to a read error. The chain uses TRBV6-1 and TRBJ2-4, with 7 bases identical to TRBD1. This CDR3 spans 12 amino acids. The germline CDR1 and CDR2 sequences are MNHNS and SASEGT. CDR3 bases: TGTGCCAGCAGTGAACCGGGACAGAGGCCCCACTTC. Amino acids: CASSEPGQRPHF.

The CDR3 is CASSLDWHSGMNTEAFF. CDR3 nucleotides: TGTGCCAGCAGCTTAGATTGGCATTCAGGCATGAACACTGAAGCTTTCTTT. The chain joins TRBV7-9 to TRBJ1-1; D is unresolved. The CDR3 totals 17 residues. The germline gives CDR1 SEHNR, CDR2 FQNEAQ (reference sequence). V was clipped by 1 base and J by 0 bases, with 15 bases between them.

This clone was recorded once. The chain employs TRBV19 and TRBJ2-7; the D is unclear. In germline, CDR1 is LNHDA, CDR2 SQIVND (reference sequence). This CDR3 is built from 12 residues. With 10 bases removed from V and 4 bases from J, the gap between germline ends came to 14 bases. The CDR3, as DNA: TGTGCCACCACCGGGTTAGGTTACGAGCAGTACTTC. It is translated as CATTGLGYEQYF.

V usage is TRBV6-5 and J usage is TRBJ2-7, with 10 bases fitting TRBD1. Germline V CDR1 and CDR2: MNHEY, SVGAGI. The CDR3 extends over 14 amino acids. Trimming removed 2 bases from V and 6 bases from J; junction bases left unmatched: 4. The chain's CDR3 is CASSYRDRGLEQYF. CDR3 nucleotides: TGTGCCAGCAGTTACCGGGACAGGGGCCTCGAGCAGTACTTC.

This clone has more than one count but fewer than ten. The chain carries TRBV11-2 and TRBJ2-5; D unresolved. Trimming took off 1 base at V and 5 bases at J, with 11 bases between the two ends. CDR3 length: 14 residues. Germline CDR1 and CDR2: SGHAT and FQNNGV. DNA of the CDR3: TGTGCCAGCAGCTTAGTGGGTACCGGGGAGACCCAGTACTTC. Residues: CASSLVGTGETQYF.

DNA of the CDR3: TGTGCCTGGAGTGTTATTGCAGTTAATGGCTACACCTTC. Its protein is CAWSVIAVNGYTF. This chain links TRBV30 with TRBJ1-2; D not resolved. V shed 0 bases and J shed 6 bases, with 11 bases lying between them. Germline CDR1 reads GTSNPN; CDR2 reads SVGIG (reference sequence). This CDR3 spans 13 amino acids. The full variable domain, in which reference TRBV30 and TRBJ1-2 provide the parts outside the CDR3, is SQTIHQWPATLVQPVGSPLSLECTVEGTSNPNLYWYRQAAGRGLQLLFYSVGIGQISSEVPQNLSASRPQDRQFILSSKKLLLSDSGFYLCAWSVIAVNGYTFGSGTRLTVV.

This clone was found a few times. This rearrangement joins TRBV6-6 to TRBJ2-2, with 8 bases lining up with TRBD2. Unmatched junction bases numbered 3, after V lost 4 bases and J lost 2 bases. CDR3 length: 15 residues. The germline CDR1 and CDR2 sequences are MNHNY and SVGAGI (reference sequence). The CDR3 sequence: CASSFSGINTGELFF. The CDR3, as DNA: TGTGCCAGCAGTTTTAGCGGGATTAACACCGGGGAGCTGTTTTTT.

The rearrangement uses TRBV7-9 and TRBJ2-5; 7 nucleotides agree with TRBD1. The CDR3 sequence is 15 residues long. The ends lost 1 base at V and 2 bases at J; junction bases unmatched: 4. Germline CDR1 SEHNR, CDR2 FQNEAQ (reference sequence). The CDR3 loop is CASSLGARGQETQYF. Here the CDR3 DNA reads TGTGCCAGCAGCTTAGGGGCCAGGGGGCAAGAGACCCAGTACTTC.

V gene TRBV9 combines with J gene TRBJ1-1; D call uncertain. Germline values: CDR1 SGDLS, CDR2 YYNGEE. The germline V and J ends were trimmed by 0 bases and 1 base, with 10 bases remaining between them. The CDR3 covers 15 residues. The CDR3 sequence: CASSVAPRSNTEAFF. DNA of the CDR3: TGTGCCAGCAGCGTAGCACCCCGGTCGAACACTGAAGCTTTCTTT.

This clone came up once. The V gene is TRBV7-8, the J gene TRBJ2-7; 14 bases are shared with TRBD2. The length of the CDR3 is 17 residues. Germline V gives CDR1 SGHVS, CDR2 FQNEAQ. V was pared by 5 bases and J by 3 bases, with 9 bases of the junction left unmatched. The CDR3, as DNA: TGTGCCAGCAGCCTGGGACTAGCGGGAGAACGGGGCTACGAGCAGTACTTC. Amino acids: CASSLGLAGERGYEQYF.

The chain uses TRBV7-2 and TRBJ2-7; D not resolved. V dropped 5 bases and J dropped 6 bases, with 11 bases sitting between them. Looked up from germline, CDR1 is SGHTA and CDR2 is FQGNSA. The CDR3 extends over 12 amino acids. CDR3: CASSPVLFEQYF. The CDR3 nucleotides read TGTGCCAGCAGCCCGGTTTTGTTCGAGCAGTACTTC.

The chain is built from TRBV6-6 and TRBJ2-4; 7 nucleotides match TRBD1. Looked up from germline, CDR1 is MNHNY and CDR2 is SVGAGI (reference sequence). This CDR3 has 13 residues. Trimming removed 7 bases from V and 4 bases from J; junction bases left unmatched: 4. The CDR3 DNA reads as TGTGCCAGCAACCTACAGGGGAAAAACATTCAGTACTTC. Translated, it gives CASNLQGKNIQYF.

This clone occurred a few times. CDR3 amino acids: CAACPGGANTIYF. CDR3 DNA: TGTGCCGCCTGCCCGGGGGGTGCGAACACCATATATTTT. The genes are TRBV6-5 and TRBJ1-3; D is possibly TRBD1 (5 bases). Germline V gene data show CDR1 as MNHEY and CDR2 as SVGAGI. CDR3 length: 13 amino acids. The V end was cut by 11 bases, the J end by 7 bases, with 18 bases between.

This sequence joins TRBV10-2 and TRBJ1-1, with a tentative D call TRBD1 (5 bases). CDR1 is WSHSY and CDR2 is SAAADI in the germline V gene. The ends were cut back, 4 bases at V and 0 bases at J, with 9 bases in the middle. The CDR3 totals 14 residues. CDR3 nucleotides: TGCGCCAGCAGTGCGGGGGTAATGAACACTGAAGCTTTCTTT. Its translation: CASSAGVMNTEAFF.

The chain carries TRBV7-9 and TRBJ1-6; 9 nucleotides agree with TRBD1. The CDR3 runs 15 residues. V lost 4 bases and J lost 8; bases outside the gene matches: 6. Germline lookup yields CDR1 SEHNR and CDR2 FQNEAQ (reference sequence). The CDR3 reads CASSSRQGVHSPLHF. The CDR3, as DNA: TGTGCCAGCAGCTCTAGACAGGGGGTTCATTCACCCCTCCACTTT.

The chain employs TRBV9 and TRBJ2-2, with 7 bases aligning to TRBD1. Trimming at V came to 0 bases and at J to 9 bases, leaving 8 bases not matched to a gene. The CDR3 consists of 15 residues. Germline CDR1 reads SGDLS; CDR2 reads YYNGEE. Here the CDR3 reads CASSVATGEHRELFF. In nucleotides, the CDR3 is TGTGCCAGCAGCGTAGCTACAGGGGAACACCGGGAGCTGTTTTTT. Filled out from reference TRBV9 and TRBJ2-2, the complete variable domain reads DSGVTQTPKHLITATGQRVTLRCSPRSGDLSVYWYQQSLDQGLQFLIQYYNGEERAKGNILERFSAQQFPDLHSELNLSSLELGDSALYFCASSVATGEHRELFFGEGSRLTVL.

This chain connects TRBV27 to TRBJ1-2, with a tentative D call TRBD1 (6 bases). In germline, CDR1 is MNHEY, CDR2 SMNVEV (reference sequence). Trimming left V 1 base short and J 6 bases short, with 15 bases between. The CDR3 consists of 15 residues. The CDR3 DNA reads as TGTGCCAGCAGTTTATGGGGGGGCTCGAATGATGGCTACACCTTC. Translating gives CASSLWGGSNDGYTF.

The chain recombines TRBV4-3 with TRBJ2-7, with TRBD1 matching over 9 bases. Looked up from germline, CDR1 is LGHNA and CDR2 is YSLEER. V trimming: 0 bases; J trimming: 2 bases; junction bases outside the gene matches: 8. The CDR3 is 17 amino acids. The CDR3 nucleotides read TGCGCCAGCAGCCAAGATCTGGGGACAGGGAACCCCTACGAGCAGTACTTC. Protein: CASSQDLGTGNPYEQYF.